These T cell receptor beta chains were read from a single sample in a study of CD8 T cells in Susac syndrome. MiXCR was run by TCRdb on the immunoSEQ multiplex PCR reads, yielding one entry per CDR3 protein. The sample has around 170,000 distinct CDR3 sequences, about 95% seen once. The sequenced material came from CD8+ T cells from PBMCs. These TCRs come from a human donor with Susac syndrome. CDR3s include the opening cysteine and the closing phenylalanine or tryptophan. A D gene is named only where the DNA matches it firmly.

D gene	J gene	V gene	CDR3 DNA	CDR3 protein
NA	TRBJ2-5	TRBV24-1	TGTGCCACCAGTGGAGGAAGGGACAAGGCTTATGCCCAAGAGACCCAGTACTTC	CATSGGRDKAYAQETQYF
NA	TRBJ1-4	TRBV6-5	TGTGCCAGCAGAAAATCGAAAGGTTTTAATGAAAAACTGTTTTTT	CASRKSKGFNEKLFF
NA	TRBJ2-7	TRBV5-1	TGCGCCAGCAGCTTAGACCAGGAAGCCTACGAGCAGTACTTC	CASSLDQEAYEQYF
NA	TRBJ2-5	TRBV9	TGTGCCAGCAGCGAACAGGGACAACTCCAAGAGACCCAGTACTTC	CASSEQGQLQETQYF
NA	TRBJ2-1	TRBV5-1	TGCGCCAGCAGCCGGTGGGCGGGAACCTACAATGAGCAGTTCTTC	CASSRWAGTYNEQFF
NA	TRBJ2-7	TRBV13	TGTGCCAGCAGCTTAATATCGGGCTCGGATTACGAGCAGTACTTC	CASSLISGSDYEQYF
NA	TRBJ2-3	TRBV7-9	TGTGCCAGCAGCCCAAGGGGGGGGACCTCCGCAGATACGCAGTATTTT	CASSPRGGTSADTQYF
NA	TRBJ2-6	TRBV4-1	TGCGCCAGCAGCCAACGCGGGGCGCTTGGGGCCAACGTCCTGACTTTC	CASSQRGALGANVLTF
NA	TRBJ1-5	TRBV5-6	TGTGCCAGCAGCACGGGGGGACGTTCGAATCAGCCCCAGCATTTT	CASSTGGRSNQPQHF
TRBD2	TRBJ2-5	TRBV6-1	TGTGCCAGCCGAGCCGCAGGGCTAGCGGACCAAGAGACCCAGTACTTC	CASRAAGLADQETQYF
NA	TRBJ2-4	TRBV20-1	TGCAGTGCTAGTTGGGATCATGCGTCCAAAAACATTCAGTACTTC	CSASWDHASKNIQYF
NA	TRBJ1-1	TRBV2	TGTGCCAGCAAGAAAGTGAACACTGAAGCTTTCTTT	CASKKVNTEAFF
TRBD1	TRBJ1-5	TRBV7-8	TGTGCCAGCAGCTTAGGGCCTGGGACAGGGGGCCGGCAGCCCCAGCATTTT	CASSLGPGTGGRQPQHF
NA	TRBJ2-5	TRBV5-1	TGCGCCAGCAGCTCCCAAGGGTCCATTCAAGAGACCCAGTACTTC	CASSSQGSIQETQYF
NA	TRBJ1-1	TRBV30	TGTGCCTGGAGGCTGACAGCTTACACTGAAGCTTTCTTT	CAWRLTAYTEAFF
NA	TRBJ2-7	TRBV18	TGTGCCAGCTCACCAACGCGATCGGGCGAGCAGTACTTC	CASSPTRSGEQYF
NA	TRBJ2-7	TRBV20-1	TGCAGTGCTCCACTAGCTAACGAGCAGTACTTC	CSAPLANEQYF
NA	TRBJ2-1	TRBV29-1	TGCAGCGTTGTCGACAGATACAATGAGCAGTTCTTC	CSVVDRYNEQFF
NA	TRBJ2-2	TRBV6-5	TGTGCCAGCAGCCCCCTTTACACCGGGGAGCTGTTTTTT	CASSPLYTGELFF
NA	TRBJ2-5	TRBV4-1	TGCGCCAGCAGCCAACCTACCGGTGTAGGAGGGGCCGGAGAGACCCAGTACTTC	CASSQPTGVGGAGETQYF
TRBD2	TRBJ2-3	TRBV6-1	TGTGCCAGCAGTGAGGTAGCGGGAGGGCCGGATACGCAGTATTTT	CASSEVAGGPDTQYF
TRBD2	TRBJ2-5	TRBV9	TGTGCCAGCAGCGGAGAGGAAGGCGGGAGGGCCATGGGTGAAGAGACCCAGTACTTC	CASSGEEGGRAMGEETQYF
NA	TRBJ1-5	TRBV7-3	TGTGCCAGCAGCAGGAGGGTGGACGCATTTTATAGCAATCAGCCCCAGCATTTT	CASSRRVDAFYSNQPQHF
TRBD1	TRBJ2-5	TRBV6-1	TGTGCCAGCAGTGCAAGGGACAGCACATGGGAGACCCAGTACTTC	CASSARDSTWETQYF
NA	TRBJ1-2	TRBV28	TGTGCCAGCAACCAAAGGGAGGGGGAAAACTATGGCTACACCTTC	CASNQREGENYGYTF
NA	TRBJ2-1	TRBV3-1	TGTGCCAGCAGCCAAGAAGACGGGTACAATGAGCAGTTCTTC	CASSQEDGYNEQFF
TRBD2	TRBJ2-2	TRBV4-1	TGCGCCAGCAGCCAAGATCTGAGGGGACTAGAGAACACCGGGGAGCTGTTTTTT	CASSQDLRGLENTGELFF
TRBD1	TRBJ2-7	TRBV25-1	TGTGCCAGCAGTGAATCCGGACAGGGCTCCTACGAGCAGTACTTC	CASSESGQGSYEQYF
NA	TRBJ2-3	TRBV18	TGTGCCAGCTCACCACCGGCTATTAGTACTAGCACAGATACGCAGTATTTT	CASSPPAISTSTDTQYF
NA	TRBJ1-2	TRBV7-9	TGTGCCAGCAGCTTAGCGCGAACATATGGCTACACCTTC	CASSLARTYGYTF
TRBD2	TRBJ2-3	TRBV7-9	TGTGCCAGCAGTGGGGCGGGAGCCGTTGATACGCAGTATTTT	CASSGAGAVDTQYF
NA	TRBJ2-1	TRBV19	TGTGCCAGCGATAGCGGTACCTACAATGAGCAGTTCTTC	CASDSGTYNEQFF
NA	TRBJ2-7	TRBV20-1	TGCAGTGCTAAAGACGCATCCTACGAGCAGTACTTC	CSAKDASYEQYF
NA	TRBJ2-5	TRBV3-1	TGTGCCAGCAGCACTCACTCCCGGGCCCCATGGGAGACCCAGTACTTC	CASSTHSRAPWETQYF
NA	TRBJ2-7	TRBV5-6	TGTGCCAGCAGCTTGTGGCAGTCTGATTACGAGCAGTACTTC	CASSLWQSDYEQYF
NA	TRBJ2-4	TRBV29-1	TGCAGCGTTGAATTATCACAGGGAAACATTCAGTACTTC	CSVELSQGNIQYF
NA	TRBJ2-7	TRBV5-1	TGCGCCAGCAGCTTGGGTGGTAAAGGCGAGCAGTACTTC	CASSLGGKGEQYF
NA	TRBJ2-7	TRBV7-9	TGTGCCAGCAGCCCGCCGACTCCTTCGAGCTCCTACGAGCAGTACTTC	CASSPPTPSSSYEQYF
NA	TRBJ2-5	TRBV5-1	TGCGCCAGCAGCTTGGAAACTAGAGGAGAGACCCAGTACTTC	CASSLETRGETQYF
TRBD1	TRBJ1-6	TRBV6-2/TRBV6-3	TGTGCCAGCAGTTATTCGACGACAGGGGGGAGTCCCCTCCACTTT	CASSYSTTGGSPLHF
NA	TRBJ2-1	TRBV30	TGTGCCTGGGCCGGGGTTAATGAGCAGTTCTTC	CAWAGVNEQFF
TRBD2	TRBJ2-7	TRBV13	TGTGCCAGCAGCCGGACCGTCGGGGAGGGTTTGTACGAGCAGTACTTC	CASSRTVGEGLYEQYF